This T cell receptor (beta chain) stems from a study of CD8 T cells in Susac syndrome. RNA was extracted with the RNeasy kit, and a quantity of roughly 0.5 to 1 ug was reverse transcribed using random hexamers. The immunoSEQ assay covered 54 Vbeta and 13 Jbeta segments for CDR3. TCRdb reprocessed the immunoSEQ multiplex PCR reads via MiXCR and lists one record per CDR3 protein. The table includes around 130,000 distinct CDR3 sequences, under 95% detected once. The CDR3 consists of 15 residues. Germline V lookup: CDR1 MRHNA, CDR2 SNTAGT. Trimming stripped 8 bases from V and 1 base from J, with 15 bases between. CD8+ and CD4+ T cells were negatively isolated; TEMRA cells were FACS-enriched.

The chain has TRBV6-4 and TRBJ1-5, with D tentatively TRBD1 (5 bases). Input material: CD8+ T cells from PBMCs. The origin of this receptor is a human donor with multiple sclerosis. Written as DNA, the CDR3 is TGTGCCAGCCGATGCGGGGGGAAAAGCAATCAGCCCCAGCATTTT. Translating gives CASRCGGKSNQPQHF.